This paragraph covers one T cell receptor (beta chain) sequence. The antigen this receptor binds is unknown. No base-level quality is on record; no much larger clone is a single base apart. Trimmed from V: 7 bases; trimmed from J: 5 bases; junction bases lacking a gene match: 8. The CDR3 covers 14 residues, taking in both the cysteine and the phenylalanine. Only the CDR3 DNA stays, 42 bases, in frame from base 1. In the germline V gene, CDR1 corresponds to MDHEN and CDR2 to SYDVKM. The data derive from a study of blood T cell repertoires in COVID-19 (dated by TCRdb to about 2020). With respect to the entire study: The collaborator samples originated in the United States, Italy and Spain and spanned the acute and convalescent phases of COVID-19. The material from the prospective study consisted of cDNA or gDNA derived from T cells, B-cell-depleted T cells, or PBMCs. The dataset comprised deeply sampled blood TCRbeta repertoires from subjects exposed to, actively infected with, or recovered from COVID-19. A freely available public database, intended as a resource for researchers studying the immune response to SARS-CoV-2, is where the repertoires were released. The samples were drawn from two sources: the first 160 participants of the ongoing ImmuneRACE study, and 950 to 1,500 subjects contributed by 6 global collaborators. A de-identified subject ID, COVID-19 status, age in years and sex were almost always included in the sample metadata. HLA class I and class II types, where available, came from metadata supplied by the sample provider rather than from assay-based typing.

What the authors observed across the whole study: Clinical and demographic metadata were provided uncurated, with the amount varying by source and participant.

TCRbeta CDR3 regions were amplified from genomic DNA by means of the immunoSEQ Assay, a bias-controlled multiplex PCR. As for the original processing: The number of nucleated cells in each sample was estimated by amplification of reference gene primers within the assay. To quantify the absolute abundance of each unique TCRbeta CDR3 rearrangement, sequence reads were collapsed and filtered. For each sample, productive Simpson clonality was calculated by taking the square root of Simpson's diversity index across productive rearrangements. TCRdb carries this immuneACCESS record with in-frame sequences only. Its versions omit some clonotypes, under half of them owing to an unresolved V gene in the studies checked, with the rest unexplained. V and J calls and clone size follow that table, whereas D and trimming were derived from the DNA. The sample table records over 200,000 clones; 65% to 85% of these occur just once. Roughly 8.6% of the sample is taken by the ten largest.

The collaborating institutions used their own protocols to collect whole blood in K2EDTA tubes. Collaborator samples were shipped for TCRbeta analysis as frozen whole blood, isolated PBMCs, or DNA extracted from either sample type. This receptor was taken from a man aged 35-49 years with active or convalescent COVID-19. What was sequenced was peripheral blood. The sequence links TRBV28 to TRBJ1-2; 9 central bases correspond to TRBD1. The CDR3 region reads CASTEDRGGYGYTF. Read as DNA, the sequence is TGTGCCAGCACCGAGGACAGGGGTGGATATGGCTACACCTTC.